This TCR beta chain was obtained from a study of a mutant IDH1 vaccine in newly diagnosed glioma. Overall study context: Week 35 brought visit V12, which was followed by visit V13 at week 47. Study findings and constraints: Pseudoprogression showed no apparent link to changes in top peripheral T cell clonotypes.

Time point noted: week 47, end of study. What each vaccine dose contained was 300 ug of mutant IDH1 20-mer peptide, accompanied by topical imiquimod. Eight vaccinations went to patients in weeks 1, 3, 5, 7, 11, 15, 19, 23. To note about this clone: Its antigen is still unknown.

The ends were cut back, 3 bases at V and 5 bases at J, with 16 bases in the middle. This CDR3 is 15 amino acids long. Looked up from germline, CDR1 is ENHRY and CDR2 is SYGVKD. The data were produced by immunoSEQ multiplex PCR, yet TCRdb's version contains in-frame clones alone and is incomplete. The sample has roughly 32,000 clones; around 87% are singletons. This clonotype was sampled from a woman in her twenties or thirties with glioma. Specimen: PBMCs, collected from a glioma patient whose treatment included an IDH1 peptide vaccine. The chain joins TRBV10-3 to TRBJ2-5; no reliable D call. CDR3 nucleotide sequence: TGTGCCATCAGTGACGGCCAGAAGATCGGGGAGACCCAGTACTTC. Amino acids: CAISDGQKIGETQYF.